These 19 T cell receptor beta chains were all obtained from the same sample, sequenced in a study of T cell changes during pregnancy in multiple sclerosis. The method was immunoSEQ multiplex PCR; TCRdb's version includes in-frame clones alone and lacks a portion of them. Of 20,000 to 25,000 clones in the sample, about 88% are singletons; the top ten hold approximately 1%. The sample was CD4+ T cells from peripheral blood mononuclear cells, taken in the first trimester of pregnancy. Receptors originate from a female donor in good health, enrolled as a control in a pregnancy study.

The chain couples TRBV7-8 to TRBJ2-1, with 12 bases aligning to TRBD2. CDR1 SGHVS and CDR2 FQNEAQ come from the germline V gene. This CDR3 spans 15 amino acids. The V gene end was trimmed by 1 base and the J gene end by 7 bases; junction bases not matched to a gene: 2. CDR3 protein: CASSLGLAGENEQFF. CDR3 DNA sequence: TGTGCCAGCAGCTTAGGACTAGCGGGGGAAAATGAGCAGTTCTTC.

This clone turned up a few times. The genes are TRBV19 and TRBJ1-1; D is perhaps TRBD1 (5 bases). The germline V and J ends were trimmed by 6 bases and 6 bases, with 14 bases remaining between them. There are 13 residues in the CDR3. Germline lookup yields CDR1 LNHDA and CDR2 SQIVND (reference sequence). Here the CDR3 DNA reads TGTGCCAGTAGGTCTTTCGGGGGAGCTGAAGCTTTCTTT. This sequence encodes CASRSFGGAEAFF.

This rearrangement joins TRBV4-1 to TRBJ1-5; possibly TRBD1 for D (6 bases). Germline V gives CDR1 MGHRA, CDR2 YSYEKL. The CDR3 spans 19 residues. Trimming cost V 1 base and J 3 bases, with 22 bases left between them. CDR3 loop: CASSQGPRGKIRDNQPQHF. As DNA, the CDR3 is TGCGCCAGCAGCCAAGGTCCCAGGGGTAAAATACGGGACAATCAGCCCCAGCATTTT.

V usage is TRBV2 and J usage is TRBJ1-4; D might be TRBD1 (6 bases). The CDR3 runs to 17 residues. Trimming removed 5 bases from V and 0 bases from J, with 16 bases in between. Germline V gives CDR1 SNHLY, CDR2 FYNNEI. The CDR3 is CASSFPTAGATNEKLFF. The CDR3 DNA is TGTGCCAGCAGTTTTCCTACTGCAGGGGCAACTAATGAAAAACTGTTTTTT.

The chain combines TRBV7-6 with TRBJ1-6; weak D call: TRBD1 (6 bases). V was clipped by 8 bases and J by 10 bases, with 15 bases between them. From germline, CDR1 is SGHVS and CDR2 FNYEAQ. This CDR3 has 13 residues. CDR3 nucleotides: TGTGCCAGCGGATTAGGGGGGGAGTCACCCCTCCACTTT. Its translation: CASGLGGESPLHF.

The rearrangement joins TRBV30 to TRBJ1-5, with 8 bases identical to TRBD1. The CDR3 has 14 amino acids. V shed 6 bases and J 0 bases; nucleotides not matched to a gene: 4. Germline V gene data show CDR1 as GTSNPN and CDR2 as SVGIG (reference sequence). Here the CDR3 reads CACQGARSNQPQHF. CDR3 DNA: TGTGCCTGTCAGGGGGCGCGTAGCAATCAGCCCCAGCATTTT.

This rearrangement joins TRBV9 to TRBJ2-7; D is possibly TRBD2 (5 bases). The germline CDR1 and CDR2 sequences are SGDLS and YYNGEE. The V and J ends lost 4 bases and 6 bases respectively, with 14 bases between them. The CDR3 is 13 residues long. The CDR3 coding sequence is TGTGCCAGCAGCCCTAGCCCTCTGAGCGAGCAGTACTTC. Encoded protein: CASSPSPLSEQYF.

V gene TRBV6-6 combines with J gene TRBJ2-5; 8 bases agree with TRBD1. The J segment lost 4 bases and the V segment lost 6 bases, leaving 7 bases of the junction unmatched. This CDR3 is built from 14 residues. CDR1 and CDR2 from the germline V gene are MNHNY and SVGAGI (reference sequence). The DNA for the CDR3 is TGTGCCAGCAGCAGTGACAGGGGCTCAGAGACCCAGTACTTC. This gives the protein CASSSDRGSETQYF.

For the CDR3, the DNA is TGTGCCAGCAGCTCCAGGAGGGAGCTAGGAAACACCATATATTTT. Translated, it gives CASSSRRELGNTIYF. The chain combines TRBV7-2 with TRBJ1-3; D is undetermined. The V gene's germline CDR1 is SGHTA and CDR2 FQGNSA. V was shortened by 4 bases and J by 4 bases, with 14 bases between the two germline ends. The CDR3 is made up of 15 amino acids.

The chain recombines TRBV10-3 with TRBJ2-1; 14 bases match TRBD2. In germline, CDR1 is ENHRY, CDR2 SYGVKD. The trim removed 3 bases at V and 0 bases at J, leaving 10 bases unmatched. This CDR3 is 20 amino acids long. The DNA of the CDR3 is TGTGCCATCAGTGATCCTGGACTAGCGGGGGGCCCAAGCTCCTACAATGAGCAGTTCTTC. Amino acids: CAISDPGLAGGPSSYNEQFF.

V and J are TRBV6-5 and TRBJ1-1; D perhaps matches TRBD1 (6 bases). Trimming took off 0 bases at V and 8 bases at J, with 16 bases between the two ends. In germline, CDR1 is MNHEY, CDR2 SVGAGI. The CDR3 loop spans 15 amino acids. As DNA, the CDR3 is TGTGCCAGCAGTTACTCAGGGGGAGGGGCTGGGGAAGCTTTCTTT. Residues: CASSYSGGGAGEAFF.

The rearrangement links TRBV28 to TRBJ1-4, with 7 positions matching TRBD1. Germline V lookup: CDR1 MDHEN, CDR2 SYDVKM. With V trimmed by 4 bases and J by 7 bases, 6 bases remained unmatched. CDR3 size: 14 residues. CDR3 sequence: CASSSGGWGEKLFF. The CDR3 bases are TGTGCCAGCAGTTCAGGGGGATGGGGTGAAAAACTGTTTTTT. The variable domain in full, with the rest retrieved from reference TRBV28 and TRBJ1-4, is DVKVTQSSRYLVKRTGEKVFLECVQDMDHENMFWYRQDPGLGLRLIYFSYDVKMKEKGDIPEGYSVSREKKERFSLILESASTNQTSMYLCASSSGGWGEKLFFGSGTQLSVL.

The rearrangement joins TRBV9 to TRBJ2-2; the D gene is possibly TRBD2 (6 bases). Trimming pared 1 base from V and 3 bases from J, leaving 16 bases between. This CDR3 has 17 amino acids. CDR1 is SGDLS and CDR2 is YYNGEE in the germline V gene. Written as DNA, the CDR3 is TGTGCCAGCAGCGTAAATCCTTCTAGCGCGTACACCGGGGAGCTGTTTTTT. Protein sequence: CASSVNPSSAYTGELFF.

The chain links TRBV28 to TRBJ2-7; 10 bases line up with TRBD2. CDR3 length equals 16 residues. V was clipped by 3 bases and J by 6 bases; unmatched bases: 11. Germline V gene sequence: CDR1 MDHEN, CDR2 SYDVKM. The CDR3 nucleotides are TGTGCCAGCAGTTTCTTCAGAGGACTAGCGGCGACCGAGCAGTACTTC. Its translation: CASSFFRGLAATEQYF.

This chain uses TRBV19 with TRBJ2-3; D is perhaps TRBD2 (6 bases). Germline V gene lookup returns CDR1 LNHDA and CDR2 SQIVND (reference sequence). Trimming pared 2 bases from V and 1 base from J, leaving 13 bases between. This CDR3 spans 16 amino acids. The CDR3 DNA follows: TGTGCCAGTAGTATATTTGGGGGGATAGGCACAGATACGCAGTATTTT. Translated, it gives CASSIFGGIGTDTQYF. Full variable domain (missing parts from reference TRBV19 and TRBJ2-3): DGGITQSPKYLFRKEGQNVTLSCEQNLNHDAMYWYRQDPGQGLRLIYYSQIVNDFQKGDIAEGYSVSREKKESFPLTVTSAQKNPTAFYLCASSIFGGIGTDTQYFGPGTRLTVL.

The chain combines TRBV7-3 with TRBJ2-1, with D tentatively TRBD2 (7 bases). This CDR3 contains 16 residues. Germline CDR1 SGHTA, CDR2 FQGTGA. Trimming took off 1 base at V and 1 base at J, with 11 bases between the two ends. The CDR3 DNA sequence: TGTGCCAGCAGCTTAAGGGGGGGGCAGTCCTACAATGAGCAGTTCTTC. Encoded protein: CASSLRGGQSYNEQFF.

The CDR3 DNA is TGCGCCAGCAGCCAAGACCCTGGGACAGTCTCTGGAAACACCATATATTTT. Its protein product is CASSQDPGTVSGNTIYF. The chain uses TRBV4-3 and TRBJ1-3; 7 bases are shared with TRBD1. The germline V gene encodes CDR1 LGHNA and CDR2 YSLEER. This CDR3 comprises 17 residues. Unmatched junction bases numbered 5, after V lost 0 bases and J lost 0 bases.

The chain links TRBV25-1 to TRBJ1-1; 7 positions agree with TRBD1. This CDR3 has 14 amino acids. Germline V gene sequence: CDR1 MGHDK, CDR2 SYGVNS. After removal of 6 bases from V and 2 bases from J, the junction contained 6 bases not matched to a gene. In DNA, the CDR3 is TGTGCCAGCAGGGAGACAGGGTTTAACACTGAAGCTTTCTTT. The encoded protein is CASRETGFNTEAFF.

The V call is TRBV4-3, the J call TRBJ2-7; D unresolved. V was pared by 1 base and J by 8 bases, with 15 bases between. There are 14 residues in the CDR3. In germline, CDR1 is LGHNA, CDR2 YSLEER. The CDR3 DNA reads TGCGCCAGCAGCCAAGCCGGCGGAAGCAGCCAGCAGTACTTC. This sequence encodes CASSQAGGSSQQYF.